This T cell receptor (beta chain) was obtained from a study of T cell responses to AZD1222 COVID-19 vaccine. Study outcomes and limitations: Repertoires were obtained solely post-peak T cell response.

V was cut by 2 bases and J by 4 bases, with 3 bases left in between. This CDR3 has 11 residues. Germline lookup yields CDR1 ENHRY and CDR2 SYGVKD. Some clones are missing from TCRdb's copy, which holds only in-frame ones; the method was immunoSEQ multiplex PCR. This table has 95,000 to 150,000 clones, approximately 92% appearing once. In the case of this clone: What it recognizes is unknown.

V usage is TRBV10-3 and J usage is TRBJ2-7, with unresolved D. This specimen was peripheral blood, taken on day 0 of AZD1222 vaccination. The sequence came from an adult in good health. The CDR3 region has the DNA TGTGCCATCAGTGAGCAGTACGAGCAGTACTTC. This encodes CAISEQYEQYF.